Sequencing of this TCR beta chain was carried out in a study of T cells in localized non-small cell lung cancer. Study-wide findings and caveats: Among blood samples, higher T cell density accompanied longer overall survival. Only one tumor region was sequenced, so heterogeneity remains possible.

Note on this clone: Its antigen is unknown.

Germline values: CDR1 SGHNT, CDR2 YYREEE (reference sequence). Losses at the gene ends were 0 bases for V and 5 bases for J; bases not matched to a gene: 6. The length of the CDR3 is 15 residues. Clones were sequenced by immunoSEQ multiplex PCR, and TCRdb holds only the in-frame ones, with some missing. The data hold about 36,000 clones, with more than 80% observed a single time. The clonotype was recovered from a female donor older than 55 with stage I lung adenocarcinoma. The rearrangement links TRBV5-4 to TRBJ2-5; 8 positions match TRBD1. The sequencing here drew on peripheral blood, taken before any cancer treatment. In DNA form, the CDR3 reads TGTGCCAGCAGCTTGGTGCAGGGGGCGAGGGAGACCCAGTACTTC. Residues: CASSLVQGARETQYF.